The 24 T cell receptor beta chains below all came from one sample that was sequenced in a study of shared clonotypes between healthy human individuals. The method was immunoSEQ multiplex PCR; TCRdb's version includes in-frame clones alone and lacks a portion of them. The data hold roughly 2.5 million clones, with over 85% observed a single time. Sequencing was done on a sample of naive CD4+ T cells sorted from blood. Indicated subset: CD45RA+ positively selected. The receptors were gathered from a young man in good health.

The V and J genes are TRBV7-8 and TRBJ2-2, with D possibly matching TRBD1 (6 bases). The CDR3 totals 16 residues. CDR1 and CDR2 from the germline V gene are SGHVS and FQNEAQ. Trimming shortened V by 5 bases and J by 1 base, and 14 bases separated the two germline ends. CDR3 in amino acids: CASSPGELQNTGELFF. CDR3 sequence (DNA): TGTGCCAGCAGCCCAGGGGAGCTCCAGAACACCGGGGAGCTGTTTTTT.

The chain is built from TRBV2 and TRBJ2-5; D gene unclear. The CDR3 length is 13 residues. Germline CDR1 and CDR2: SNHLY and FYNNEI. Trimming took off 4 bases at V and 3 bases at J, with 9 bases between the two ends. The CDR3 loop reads CASSGTTKETQYF. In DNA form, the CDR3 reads TGTGCCAGCAGTGGGACCACAAAAGAGACCCAGTACTTC.

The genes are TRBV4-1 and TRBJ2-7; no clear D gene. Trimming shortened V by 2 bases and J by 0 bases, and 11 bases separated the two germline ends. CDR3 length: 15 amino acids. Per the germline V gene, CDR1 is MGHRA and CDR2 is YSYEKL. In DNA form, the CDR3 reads TGCGCCAGCAGCCAATTCTTCATCTCCTCCTACGAGCAGTACTTC. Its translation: CASSQFFISSYEQYF.

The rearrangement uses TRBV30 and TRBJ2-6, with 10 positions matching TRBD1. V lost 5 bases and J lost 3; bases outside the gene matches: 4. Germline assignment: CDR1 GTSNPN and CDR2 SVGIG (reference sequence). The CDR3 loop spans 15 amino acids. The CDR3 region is CAWGTGDFGANVLTF. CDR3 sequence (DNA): TGTGCCTGGGGGACAGGGGACTTTGGGGCCAACGTCCTGACTTTC.

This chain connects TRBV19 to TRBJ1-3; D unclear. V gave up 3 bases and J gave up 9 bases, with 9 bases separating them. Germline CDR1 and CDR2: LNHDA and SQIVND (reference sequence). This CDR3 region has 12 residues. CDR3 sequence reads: CASSIGGATIYF. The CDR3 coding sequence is TGTGCCAGTAGTATCGGCGGCGCCACCATATATTTT.

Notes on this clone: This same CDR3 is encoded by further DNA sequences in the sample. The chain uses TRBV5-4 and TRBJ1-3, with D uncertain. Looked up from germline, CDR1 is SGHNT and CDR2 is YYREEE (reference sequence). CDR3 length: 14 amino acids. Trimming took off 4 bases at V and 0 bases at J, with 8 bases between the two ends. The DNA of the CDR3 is TGTGCCAGCAGCCTGGACCCCTCTGGAAACACCATATATTTT. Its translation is CASSLDPSGNTIYF.

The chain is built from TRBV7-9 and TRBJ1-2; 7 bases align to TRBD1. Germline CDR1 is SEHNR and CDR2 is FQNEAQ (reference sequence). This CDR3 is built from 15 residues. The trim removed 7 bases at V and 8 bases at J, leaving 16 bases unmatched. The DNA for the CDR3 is TGTGCCAGCAACTCGTTTTTGGGACAGCCTCGAGGCTACACCTTC. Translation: CASNSFLGQPRGYTF. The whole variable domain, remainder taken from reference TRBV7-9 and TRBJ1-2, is DTGVSQNPRHKITKRGQNVTFRCDPISEHNRLYWYRQTLGQGPEFLTYFQNEAQLEKSRLLSDRFSAERPKGSFSTLEIQRTEQGDSAMYLCASNSFLGQPRGYTFGSGTRLTVV.

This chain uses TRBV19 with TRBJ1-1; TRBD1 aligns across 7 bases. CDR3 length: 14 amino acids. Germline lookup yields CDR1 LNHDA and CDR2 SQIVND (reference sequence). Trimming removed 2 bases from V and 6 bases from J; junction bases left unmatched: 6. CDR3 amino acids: CASSIRGLGAEAFF. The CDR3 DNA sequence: TGTGCCAGTAGTATAAGGGGGCTCGGCGCTGAAGCTTTCTTT.

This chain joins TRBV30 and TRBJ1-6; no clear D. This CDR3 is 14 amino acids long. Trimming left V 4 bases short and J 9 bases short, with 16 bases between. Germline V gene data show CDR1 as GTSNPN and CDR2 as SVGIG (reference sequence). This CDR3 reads CAWTLPSGGSPLHF. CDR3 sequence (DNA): TGTGCCTGGACCCTACCCTCAGGCGGTTCACCCCTCCACTTT.

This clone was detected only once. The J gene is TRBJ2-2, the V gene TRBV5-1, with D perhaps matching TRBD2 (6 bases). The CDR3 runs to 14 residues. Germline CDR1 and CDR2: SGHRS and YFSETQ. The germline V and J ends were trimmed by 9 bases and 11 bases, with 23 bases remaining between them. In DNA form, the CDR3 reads TGCGCCACCTCTGCCGTTGACATCGGGGGAGAGCTGTTTTTT. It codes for CATSAVDIGGELFF.

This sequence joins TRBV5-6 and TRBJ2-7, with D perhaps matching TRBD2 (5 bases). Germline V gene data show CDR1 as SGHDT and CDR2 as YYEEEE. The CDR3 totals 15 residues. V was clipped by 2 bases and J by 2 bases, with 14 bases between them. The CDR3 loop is CASSLILLRAYEQYF. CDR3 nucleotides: TGTGCCAGCAGCTTAATCCTTCTGAGGGCCTACGAGCAGTACTTC.

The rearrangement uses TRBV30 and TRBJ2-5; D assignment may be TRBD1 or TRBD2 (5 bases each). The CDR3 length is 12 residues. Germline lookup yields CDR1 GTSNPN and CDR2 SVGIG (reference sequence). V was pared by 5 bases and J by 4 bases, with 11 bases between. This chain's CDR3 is CAWGDGRETQYF. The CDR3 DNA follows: TGTGCCTGGGGGGACGGGCGAGAGACCCAGTACTTC.

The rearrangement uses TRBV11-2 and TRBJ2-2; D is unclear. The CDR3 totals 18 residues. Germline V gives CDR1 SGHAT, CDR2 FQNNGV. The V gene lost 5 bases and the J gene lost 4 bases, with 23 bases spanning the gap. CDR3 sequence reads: CASSPWGGPRFVTGELFF. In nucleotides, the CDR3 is TGTGCCAGCAGCCCTTGGGGTGGGCCGCGCTTCGTCACCGGGGAGCTGTTTTTT.

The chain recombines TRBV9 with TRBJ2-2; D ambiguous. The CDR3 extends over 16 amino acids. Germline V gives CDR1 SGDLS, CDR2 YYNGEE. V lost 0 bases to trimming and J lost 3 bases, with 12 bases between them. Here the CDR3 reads CASSVATRAYTGELFF. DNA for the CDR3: TGTGCCAGCAGCGTAGCTACCCGCGCGTACACCGGGGAGCTGTTTTTT.

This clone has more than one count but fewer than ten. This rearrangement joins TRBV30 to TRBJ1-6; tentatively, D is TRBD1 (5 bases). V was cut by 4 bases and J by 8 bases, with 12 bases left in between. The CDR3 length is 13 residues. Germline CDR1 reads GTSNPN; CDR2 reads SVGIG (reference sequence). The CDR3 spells CAWKWDSYSPLHF. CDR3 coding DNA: TGTGCCTGGAAGTGGGACTCTTATTCACCCCTCCACTTT.

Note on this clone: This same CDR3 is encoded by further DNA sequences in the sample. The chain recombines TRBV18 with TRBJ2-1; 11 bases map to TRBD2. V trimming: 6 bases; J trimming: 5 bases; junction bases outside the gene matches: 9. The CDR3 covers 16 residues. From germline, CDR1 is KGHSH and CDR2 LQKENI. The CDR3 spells CASSRPGTSGNNEQFF. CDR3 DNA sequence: TGTGCCAGCTCTCGACCAGGGACTAGCGGAAACAATGAGCAGTTCTTC.

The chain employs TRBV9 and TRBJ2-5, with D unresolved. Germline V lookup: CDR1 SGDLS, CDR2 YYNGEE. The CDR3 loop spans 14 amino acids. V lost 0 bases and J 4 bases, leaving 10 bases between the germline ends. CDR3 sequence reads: CASSVVWSSETQYF. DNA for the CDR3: TGTGCCAGCAGCGTAGTCTGGAGTTCAGAGACCCAGTACTTC.

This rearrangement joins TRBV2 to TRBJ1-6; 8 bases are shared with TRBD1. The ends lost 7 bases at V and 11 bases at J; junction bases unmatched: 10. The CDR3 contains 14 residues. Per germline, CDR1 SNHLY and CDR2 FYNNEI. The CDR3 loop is CASIAGYRGAPLHF. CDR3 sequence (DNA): TGTGCCAGCATCGCAGGGTACAGGGGGGCACCCCTCCACTTT.

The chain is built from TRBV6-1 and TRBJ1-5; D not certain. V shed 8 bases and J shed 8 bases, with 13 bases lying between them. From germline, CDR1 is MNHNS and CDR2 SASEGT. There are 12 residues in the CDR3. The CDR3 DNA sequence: TGTGCCAGCGGGGAAAGTTACAAGCCCCAGCATTTT. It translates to CASGESYKPQHF.

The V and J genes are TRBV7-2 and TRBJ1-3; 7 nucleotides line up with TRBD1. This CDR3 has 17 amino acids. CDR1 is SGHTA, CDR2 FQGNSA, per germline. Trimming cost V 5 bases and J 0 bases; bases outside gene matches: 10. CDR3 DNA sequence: TGTGCCAGCAGCCCGGCGAGGGACAGCAGCTCTGGAAACACCATATATTTT. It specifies CASSPARDSSSGNTIYF.

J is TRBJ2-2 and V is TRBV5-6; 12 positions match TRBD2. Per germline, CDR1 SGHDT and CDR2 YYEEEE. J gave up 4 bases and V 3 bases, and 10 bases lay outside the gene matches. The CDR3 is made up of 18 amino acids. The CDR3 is CASSSTSGGLLGTGELFF. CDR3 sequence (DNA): TGTGCCAGCAGCTCAACTAGCGGGGGGCTGTTGGGCACCGGGGAGCTGTTTTTT.

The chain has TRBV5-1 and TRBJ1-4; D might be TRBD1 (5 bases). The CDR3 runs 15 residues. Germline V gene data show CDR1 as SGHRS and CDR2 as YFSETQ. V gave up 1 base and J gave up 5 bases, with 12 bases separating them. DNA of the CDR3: TGCGCCAGCAGCTTGTTCCCCCAGGGCAATGAAAAACTGTTTTTT. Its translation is CASSLFPQGNEKLFF.

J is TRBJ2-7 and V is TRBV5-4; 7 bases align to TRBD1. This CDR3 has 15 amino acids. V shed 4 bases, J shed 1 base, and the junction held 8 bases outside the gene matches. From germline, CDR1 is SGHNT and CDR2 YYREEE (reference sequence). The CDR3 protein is CASSRPGTASYEQYF. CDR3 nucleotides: TGTGCCAGCAGCAGACCCGGGACAGCTTCCTACGAGCAGTACTTC.

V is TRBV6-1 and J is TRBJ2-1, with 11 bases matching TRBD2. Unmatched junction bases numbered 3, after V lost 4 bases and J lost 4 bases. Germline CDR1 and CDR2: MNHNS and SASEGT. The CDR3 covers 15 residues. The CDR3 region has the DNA TGTGCCAGCAGTGCGACTAGCGGGAATTACAATGAGCAGTTCTTC. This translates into CASSATSGNYNEQFF.